Listed below are T cell receptor beta chains from one sample, sequenced in a study of blood T cell repertoires in COVID-19. Generated by immunoSEQ multiplex PCR, the TCRdb table keeps only in-frame clones and is missing some. The sample carries about 230,000 clones, approximately 88% recorded once. Material for sequencing was PBMCs or T cells enriched from blood (not recorded which). The receptors were gathered from a middle-aged woman with acute COVID-19. Both conserved end residues are part of each CDR3. A D gene is named only where the DNA matches it firmly. The listing skips clone size in some rows; elsewhere it reads once, few, many or a size class.

NA	TRBV12-3/TRBV12-4	TRBJ2-1	NA	CASLRGYNEQFF	TGTGCCAGCCTCCGGGGTTACAATGAGCAGTTCTTC
NA	TRBV2	TRBJ1-5	NA	CASSESRGFDQPQHF	TGTGCCAGCAGTGAATCCCGCGGCTTCGATCAGCCCCAGCATTTT
NA	TRBV9	TRBJ2-5	TRBD1	CASSPRQGGETQYF	TGTGCCAGCAGCCCGCGACAGGGGGGGGAGACCCAGTACTTC
NA	TRBV3-1/TRBV3-2	TRBJ1-5	TRBD1	CASSLGQTQQPQHF	TGTGCCAGCAGCTTGGGACAGACTCAACAGCCCCAGCATTTT
NA	TRBV5-5	TRBJ2-7	NA	CASSPYYEQYF	TGTGCCAGCAGCCCTTACTACGAGCAGTACTTC
NA	TRBV20-1	TRBJ2-1	TRBD1	CSASARTGSSYNEQFF	TGCAGTGCTAGTGCCCGGACAGGGAGTTCCTACAATGAGCAGTTCTTC
NA	TRBV19	TRBJ2-3	TRBD2	CASSGRPTGDTQYF	TGTGCCAGTAGCGGGAGGCCAACGGGGGATACGCAGTATTTT
NA	TRBV7-2	TRBJ1-2	NA	CASSLIRGDGYTF	TGTGCCAGCAGCTTAATCCGGGGGGATGGCTACACCTTC
NA	TRBV30	TRBJ2-1	TRBD2	CAWSVPGLAGGFNEQFF	TGTGCCTGGAGTGTCCCCGGACTAGCGGGAGGGTTCAATGAGCAGTTCTTC
NA	TRBV19	TRBJ2-3	TRBD2	CASSIARGGSGKDTQYF	TGTGCCAGTAGTATAGCTCGGGGCGGGAGTGGGAAGGATACGCAGTATTTT
NA	TRBV5-4	TRBJ2-1	TRBD2	CASSLGGRFEQFF	TGTGCCAGCAGCTTGGGCGGGAGGTTTGAGCAGTTCTTC
NA	TRBV4-3	TRBJ2-3	NA	CASSQGRAKLGDTQYF	TGCGCCAGCAGCCAAGGCCGGGCCAAACTAGGGGATACGCAGTATTTT
NA	TRBV7-9	TRBJ1-3	TRBD1	CASSPMGIPGGTAGNTIYF	TGTGCCAGCAGCCCGATGGGGATCCCAGGGGGGACGGCTGGAAACACCATATATTTT
once	TRBV5-1	TRBJ1-6	TRBD1	CASSTTGALDNSPLHF	TGCGCCAGCAGCACCACAGGGGCCTTAGATAATTCACCCCTCCACTTT
NA	TRBV27	TRBJ1-1	TRBD1	CASSLRTGAPGDEAFF	TGTGCCAGCAGTCTCCGGACAGGGGCCCCCGGTGATGAAGCTTTCTTT
NA	TRBV6-4	TRBJ2-6	NA	CASSDSAGSGANVLTF	TGTGCCAGCAGTGACTCAGCGGGTAGTGGGGCCAACGTCCTGACTTTC
NA	TRBV3-1/TRBV3-2	TRBJ1-6	TRBD1	CASSRGQGSSPLHF	TGTGCCAGCAGCCGGGGACAGGGTAGTTCACCCCTCCACTTT
NA	TRBV4-1	TRBJ2-2	NA	CASSQEQGRNTGELFF	TGCGCCAGCAGCCAAGAGCAGGGGAGGAACACCGGGGAGCTGTTTTTT
NA	TRBV19	TRBJ1-3	NA	CACQGGSSGNTIYF	TGTGCCTGTCAAGGCGGGAGCTCTGGAAACACCATATATTTT
NA	TRBV5-3	TRBJ2-1	TRBD2	CARSPWGGFKNEQFF	TGTGCCAGAAGCCCCTGGGGGGGGTTCAAGAATGAGCAGTTCTTC
NA	TRBV19	TRBJ2-2	NA	CASSLAPGDRGTGELFF	TGTGCCAGTAGCCTAGCACCGGGGGACCGGGGCACCGGGGAGCTGTTTTTT
NA	TRBV4-1	TRBJ2-2	NA	CASSQDLGALTGELFF	TGCGCCAGCAGCCAAGATTTGGGAGCGCTAACCGGGGAGCTGTTTTTT
NA	TRBV21-1	TRBJ1-5	NA	CASSKGPRDGRNQPQHF	TGTGCCAGCAGCAAAGGCCCCAGGGATGGTCGCAATCAGCCCCAGCATTTT
NA	TRBV27	TRBJ2-1	NA	CASSFLGVSSYNEQFF	TGTGCCAGCAGTTTTCTCGGGGTAAGCTCCTACAATGAGCAGTTCTTC
NA	TRBV2	TRBJ1-1	NA	CASSKTSTGTEAFF	TGTGCCAGCAGTAAGACGTCCACGGGCACTGAAGCTTTCTTT
NA	TRBV6-2/TRBV6-3	TRBJ2-4	TRBD1	CASSYPNRGQAKNIQYF	TGTGCCAGCAGTTACCCTAACAGGGGCCAGGCCAAAAACATTCAGTACTTC
NA	TRBV6-5	TRBJ2-7	TRBD1	CASSSGQGGYEQYF	TGTGCCAGCAGTTCAGGACAGGGTGGCTACGAGCAGTACTTC
NA	TRBV7-9	TRBJ2-1	NA	CASSLDRRGRYNEQFF	TGTGCCAGCAGCCTCGACAGGAGAGGACGTTACAATGAGCAGTTCTTC
NA	TRBV24-1	TRBJ2-1	TRBD2	CATSEFLAGSGNEQFF	TGTGCCACCAGTGAATTCCTAGCGGGTTCTGGCAATGAGCAGTTCTTC
once	TRBV29-1	TRBJ1-1	TRBD1	CSVEPEWDRGRSTEAFF	TGCAGCGTCGAGCCTGAATGGGACAGGGGGCGAAGCACTGAAGCTTTCTTT
NA	TRBV3-1/TRBV3-2	TRBJ2-7	NA	CASSATSYEQYF	TGTGCCAGCAGCGCTACTTCCTACGAGCAGTACTTC
NA	TRBV13	TRBJ2-2	TRBD1	CASSLVPGQGAGELFF	TGTGCCAGCAGCTTAGTTCCCGGACAGGGGGCCGGGGAGCTGTTTTTT
NA	TRBV29-1	TRBJ2-5	NA	CSVESGDNQETQYF	TGCAGCGTTGAAAGCGGGGACAACCAAGAGACCCAGTACTTC
NA	TRBV6-5	TRBJ2-3	TRBD1	CASSRRTGTDTQYF	TGTGCCAGCAGCCGACGGACAGGGACAGATACGCAGTATTTT
NA	TRBV3-1/TRBV3-2	TRBJ2-5	NA	CASSQGLETQYF	TGTGCCAGCAGCCAAGGACTAGAGACCCAGTACTTC
NA	TRBV29-1	TRBJ2-5	NA	CSVVGQQETQYF	TGCAGCGTCGTCGGACAGCAAGAGACCCAGTACTTC
NA	TRBV2	TRBJ2-1	TRBD2	CASRLLAGAVNEQFF	TGTGCCAGCAGGTTACTAGCGGGAGCAGTCAATGAGCAGTTCTTC
NA	TRBV6-5	TRBJ2-2	NA	CASRETSGWDGELFF	TGTGCCAGCAGGGAGACGAGCGGGTGGGACGGGGAGCTGTTTTTT
NA	TRBV11-2	TRBJ2-3	NA	CASSSQVTDTQYF	TGTGCCAGCAGCTCTCAGGTCACAGATACGCAGTATTTT
NA	TRBV14	TRBJ2-1	NA	CASSLLHYNEQFF	TGTGCCAGCAGCCTACTACATTACAATGAGCAGTTCTTC
NA	TRBV9	TRBJ2-7	NA	CASSVEGTKPTYEQYF	TGTGCCAGCAGCGTAGAGGGGACAAAACCGACCTACGAGCAGTACTTC
NA	TRBV4-1	TRBJ2-7	TRBD1	CASSLDRGVYEQYF	TGCGCCAGCAGCCTCGACAGGGGAGTCTACGAGCAGTACTTC
NA	TRBV12-3/TRBV12-4	TRBJ1-2	NA	CASRPTGYDGYTF	TGTGCCAGCAGGCCCACAGGGTACGATGGCTACACCTTC
NA	TRBV5-1	TRBJ2-1	TRBD2	CASSFAKRGGDEQFF	TGCGCCAGCAGCTTTGCCAAGCGGGGCGGGGATGAGCAGTTCTTC
NA	TRBV29-1	TRBJ2-3	TRBD1	CSDQTGSDETQYF	TGCAGCGACCAGACAGGGTCGGACGAAACGCAGTATTTT
NA	TRBV5-3	TRBJ1-5	TRBD1	CARSRDRARGNQPQHF	TGTGCCAGAAGCCGGGACAGGGCACGGGGCAATCAGCCCCAGCATTTT
NA	TRBV19	TRBJ1-5	NA	CASSTIPAGPQHF	TGTGCCAGTAGTACAATCCCTGCAGGGCCCCAGCATTTT
once	TRBV28	TRBJ2-3	TRBD1	CASSVTGTGTDTQYF	TGTGCCAGCAGTGTCACCGGGACAGGGACAGATACGCAGTATTTT
NA	TRBV3-1/TRBV3-2	TRBJ1-2	TRBD1	CASSQGDRGYGYTF	TGTGCCAGCAGCCAAGGAGACAGGGGCTATGGCTACACCTTC
NA	TRBV10-1	TRBJ1-1	TRBD1	CASSESGQTRAFF	TGCGCCAGCAGTGAGTCGGGACAGACTAGGGCTTTCTTT
NA	TRBV7-7	TRBJ1-1	NA	CASPSPEAFF	TGTGCCAGCCCCTCCCCTGAAGCTTTCTTT
NA	TRBV10-3	TRBJ2-3	NA	CAISGRGFSTDTQYF	TGTGCCATCAGTGGGAGAGGGTTTAGCACAGATACGCAGTATTTT
NA	TRBV2	TRBJ2-2	TRBD2	CASSPSSGRNTGELFF	TGTGCCAGCAGTCCCTCTAGCGGGAGGAACACCGGGGAGCTGTTTTTT
NA	TRBV7-2	TRBJ2-3	NA	CASTYQITDTQYF	TGTGCCAGCACCTACCAAATCACAGATACGCAGTATTTT
NA	TRBV5-1	TRBJ1-4	TRBD1	CASSTSGTGPEKLFF	TGCGCCAGCAGCACGTCCGGGACAGGGCCCGAAAAACTGTTTTTT